The clone carrying this TCR beta chain was picked up a small number of times. The CDR3 has 14 residues. The trim removed 2 bases at V and 2 bases at J, leaving 2 bases unmatched. CDR1 and CDR2 from the germline V gene are DFQATT and SNEGSKA (reference sequence). Stated time point: pre-sensitization, week 0. Treatment indicated: therapeutic diphenylcyclopropenone sensitization with weekly scalp DPC. Researchers sampled blood before each patch test went on. The data belong to a study of human T cells and chemical hapten exposure. Individual cDNA molecules had unique molecular identifiers attached to them by the library. As originally analysed: A per-sample median of roughly 100,000 TCRs was observed, with a range of about 23,224 to 750,000. Each CDR3 protein is one row after TCRdb ran MiXCR on the RACE reads. TCRdb, not the original authors, processed these V and J calls. Here the sample spans more than 100,000 distinct CDR3 sequences, around an eighth being singletons.

Material: whole blood, obtained in connection with sensitization to the hapten diphenylcyclopropenone (DPC). V gene TRBV20-1 combines with J gene TRBJ1-5; the match to TRBD1 covers 8 bases. This clonotype originated in a woman aged 18-35 years with alopecia areata. Some clones in this sample may be carry-over from other donors' samples. In nucleotides, the CDR3 is TGCAGTGCTAGACAGGGGGCGGGCAATCAGCCCCAGCATTTT. Translating gives CSARQGAGNQPQHF.